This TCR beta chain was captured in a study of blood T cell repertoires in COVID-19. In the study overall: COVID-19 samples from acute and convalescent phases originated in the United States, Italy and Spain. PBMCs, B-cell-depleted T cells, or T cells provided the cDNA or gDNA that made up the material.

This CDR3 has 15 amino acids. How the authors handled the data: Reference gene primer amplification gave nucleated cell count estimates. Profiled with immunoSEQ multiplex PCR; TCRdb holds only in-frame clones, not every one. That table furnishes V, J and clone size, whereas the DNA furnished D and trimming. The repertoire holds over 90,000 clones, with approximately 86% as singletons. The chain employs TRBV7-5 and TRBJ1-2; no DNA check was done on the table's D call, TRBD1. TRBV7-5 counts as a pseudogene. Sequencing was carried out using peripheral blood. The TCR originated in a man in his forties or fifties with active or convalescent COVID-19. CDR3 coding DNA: TGTGTCAGAAGCTTAGCTACAGGGACGAGGGATGGCTACACCTTC. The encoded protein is CVRSLATGTRDGYTF.